This TCR beta chain is from a study of cytotoxic CD8 clonotypes in ibrutinib-treated CLL. Whole-study findings and limits: The study found public clonotypes uncommon, contracting or stable on treatment.

For this clone: What it binds is not known.

TCRdb's table, derived via immunoSEQ multiplex PCR, lists solely in-frame clones and lacks some. Of around 140,000 clones in the sample, 75% to 80% were seen once. V was trimmed by 3 bases and J by 4 bases, leaving 20 bases between them. Germline V gene sequence: CDR1 LGHNA, CDR2 YSLEER. CDR3 size: 17 residues. The material was PBMCs, obtained after 24 months of ibrutinib treatment. The receptor comes from a human donor with chronic lymphocytic leukemia. The gene calls are TRBV4-3 and TRBJ2-3; TRBD2 is a possible D gene (6 bases). The CDR3 sequence: CASSQGRTIGGPDTQYF. The CDR3 region has the DNA TGCGCCAGCAGCCAGGGACGGACTATTGGGGGTCCAGATACGCAGTATTTT.